This entry concerns a single TCR beta chain. Its antigen is currently unknown. Germline assignment: CDR1 MNHEY and CDR2 SVGAGI. Trimming cost V 10 bases and J 3 bases, with 12 bases left between them. The CDR3 covers 12 residues. Measured with immunoSEQ multiplex PCR; TCRdb has only the in-frame clones, and not every one. The sample has 130,000 to 150,000 clones, about nine tenths seen once; the top ten hold approximately 3.6%. This sample stems from a study of T cell responses to AZD1222 COVID-19 vaccine. Study-wide findings and caveats: Close to half of all spike-specific TCRs reportedly target regions of the variants that are unmutated.

This TCR derives from an adult in good health. The sample was peripheral blood, taken on day 0 of AZD1222 vaccination. The chain joins TRBV6-5 to TRBJ1-2; D is possibly TRBD1 (6 bases). CDR3 sequence (DNA): TGTGCCACCAAGACAGGAGACTATGGCTACACCTTC. It translates to CATKTGDYGYTF.